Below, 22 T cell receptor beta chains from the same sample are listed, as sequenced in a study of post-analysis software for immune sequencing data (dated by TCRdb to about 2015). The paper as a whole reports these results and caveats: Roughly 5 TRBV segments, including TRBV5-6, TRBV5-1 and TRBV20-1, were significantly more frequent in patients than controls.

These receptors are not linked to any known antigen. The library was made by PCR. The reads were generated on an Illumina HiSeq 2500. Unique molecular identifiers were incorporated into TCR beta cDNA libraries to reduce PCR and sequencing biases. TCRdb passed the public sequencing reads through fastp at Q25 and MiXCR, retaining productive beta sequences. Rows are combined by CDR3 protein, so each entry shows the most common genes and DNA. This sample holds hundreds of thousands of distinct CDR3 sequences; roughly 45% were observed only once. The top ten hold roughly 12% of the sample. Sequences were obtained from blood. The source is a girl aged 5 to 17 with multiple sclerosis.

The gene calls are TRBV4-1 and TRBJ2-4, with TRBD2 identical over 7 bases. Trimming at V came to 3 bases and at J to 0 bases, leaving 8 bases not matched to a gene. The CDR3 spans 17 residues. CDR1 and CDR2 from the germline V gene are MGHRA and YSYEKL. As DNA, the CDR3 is TGCGCCAGCAGCCATGGCGGGGTAGCGGGAGCCAAAAACATTCAGTACTTC. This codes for CASSHGGVAGAKNIQYF.

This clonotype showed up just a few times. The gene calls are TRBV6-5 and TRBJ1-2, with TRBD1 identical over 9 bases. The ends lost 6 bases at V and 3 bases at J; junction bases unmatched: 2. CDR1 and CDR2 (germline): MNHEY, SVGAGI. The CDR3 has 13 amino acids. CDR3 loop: CASRGQGYYGYTF. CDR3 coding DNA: TGTGCCAGCAGGGGACAGGGTTACTATGGCTACACCTTC.

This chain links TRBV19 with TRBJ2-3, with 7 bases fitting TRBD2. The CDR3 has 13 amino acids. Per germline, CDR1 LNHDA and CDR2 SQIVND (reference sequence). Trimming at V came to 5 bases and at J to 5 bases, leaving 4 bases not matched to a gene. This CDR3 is CASSLSSGDTQYF. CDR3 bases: TGTGCCAGTAGTCTGTCTAGCGGAGATACGCAGTATTTT.

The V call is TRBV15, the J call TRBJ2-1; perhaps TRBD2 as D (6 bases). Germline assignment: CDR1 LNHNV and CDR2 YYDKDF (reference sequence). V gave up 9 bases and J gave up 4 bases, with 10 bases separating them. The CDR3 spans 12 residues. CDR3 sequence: CATAEGYNEQFF. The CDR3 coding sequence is TGTGCCACAGCGGAGGGTTACAATGAGCAGTTCTTC.

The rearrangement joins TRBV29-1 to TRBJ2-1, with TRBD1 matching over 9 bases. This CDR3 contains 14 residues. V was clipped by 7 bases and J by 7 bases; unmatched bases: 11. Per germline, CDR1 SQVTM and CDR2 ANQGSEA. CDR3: CSATTGGAGNEQFF. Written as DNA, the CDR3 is TGCAGCGCCACTACAGGGGGCGCAGGGAATGAGCAGTTCTTC.

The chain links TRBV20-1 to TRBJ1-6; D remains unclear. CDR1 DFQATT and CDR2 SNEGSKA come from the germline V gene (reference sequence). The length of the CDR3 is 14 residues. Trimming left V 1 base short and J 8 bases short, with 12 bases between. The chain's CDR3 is CSARGDGIDSPLHF. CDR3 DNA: TGCAGTGCTAGAGGGGATGGGATTGATTCACCCCTCCACTTT.

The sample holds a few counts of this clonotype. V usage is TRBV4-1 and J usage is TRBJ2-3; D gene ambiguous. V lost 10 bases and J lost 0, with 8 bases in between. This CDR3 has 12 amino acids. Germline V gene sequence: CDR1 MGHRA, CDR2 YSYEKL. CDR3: CATMASTDTQYF. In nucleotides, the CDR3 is TGCGCCACAATGGCTAGCACAGATACGCAGTATTTT.

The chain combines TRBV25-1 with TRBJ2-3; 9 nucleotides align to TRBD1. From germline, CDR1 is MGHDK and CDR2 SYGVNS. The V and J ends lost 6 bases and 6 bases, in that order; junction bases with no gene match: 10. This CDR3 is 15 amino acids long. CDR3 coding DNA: TGTGCCAGCAGACCACGGACAGGGGCGCAGGATACGCAGTATTTT. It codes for CASRPRTGAQDTQYF.

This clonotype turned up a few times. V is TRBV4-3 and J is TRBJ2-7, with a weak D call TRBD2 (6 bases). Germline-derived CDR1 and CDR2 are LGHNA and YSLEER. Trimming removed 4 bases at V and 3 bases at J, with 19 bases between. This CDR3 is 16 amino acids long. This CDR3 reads CASSPSRGTGYYEQYF. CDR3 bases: TGCGCCAGCAGCCCGTCGCGAGGGACTGGATACTACGAGCAGTACTTC.

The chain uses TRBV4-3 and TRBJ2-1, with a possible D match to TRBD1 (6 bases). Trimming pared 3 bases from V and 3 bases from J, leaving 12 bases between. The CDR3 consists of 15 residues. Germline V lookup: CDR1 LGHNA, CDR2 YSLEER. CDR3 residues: CASSQGAPGYNEQFF. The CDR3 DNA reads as TGCGCCAGCAGCCAGGGGGCTCCTGGCTACAATGAGCAGTTCTTC.

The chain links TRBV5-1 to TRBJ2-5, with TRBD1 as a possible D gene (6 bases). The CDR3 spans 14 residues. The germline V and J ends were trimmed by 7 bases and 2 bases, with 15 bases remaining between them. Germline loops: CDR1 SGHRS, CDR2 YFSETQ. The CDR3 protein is CASHGQRIQETQYF. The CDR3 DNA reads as TGCGCCAGCCACGGACAGCGGATACAAGAGACCCAGTACTTC. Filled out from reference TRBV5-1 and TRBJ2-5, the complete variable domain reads KAGVTQTPRYLIKTRGQQVTLSCSPISGHRSVSWYQQTPGQGLQFLFEYFSETQRNKGNFPGRFSGRQFSNSRSEMNVSTLELGDSALYLCASHGQRIQETQYFGPGTRLLVL.

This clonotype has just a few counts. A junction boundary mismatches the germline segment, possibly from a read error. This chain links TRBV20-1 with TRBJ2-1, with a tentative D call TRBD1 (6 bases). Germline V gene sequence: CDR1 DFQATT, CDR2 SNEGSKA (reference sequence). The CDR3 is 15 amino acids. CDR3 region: CSAREGGTRVNEQFF. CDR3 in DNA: TGCAGTGCCAGAGAAGGGGGTACGCGGGTCAATGAGCAGTTCTTC.

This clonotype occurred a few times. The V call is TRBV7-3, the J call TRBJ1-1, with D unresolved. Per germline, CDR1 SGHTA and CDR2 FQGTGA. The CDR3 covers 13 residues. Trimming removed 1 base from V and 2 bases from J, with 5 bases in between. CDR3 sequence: CASSLKVNTEAFF. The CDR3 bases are TGTGCCAGCAGCTTAAAGGTCAACACTGAAGCTTTCTTT. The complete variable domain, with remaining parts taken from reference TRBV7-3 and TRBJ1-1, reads GAGVSQTPSNKVTEKGKYVELRCDPISGHTALYWYRQSLGQGPEFLIYFQGTGAADDSGLPNDRFFAVRPEGSVSTLKIQRTERGDSAVYLCASSLKVNTEAFFGQGTRLTVV.

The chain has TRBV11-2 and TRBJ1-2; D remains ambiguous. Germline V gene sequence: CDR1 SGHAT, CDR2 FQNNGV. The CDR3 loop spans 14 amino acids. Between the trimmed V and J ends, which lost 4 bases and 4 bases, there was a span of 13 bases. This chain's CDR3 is CASSSPAGRYGYTF. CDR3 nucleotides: TGTGCCAGCAGCTCACCCGCAGGACGCTATGGCTACACCTTC.

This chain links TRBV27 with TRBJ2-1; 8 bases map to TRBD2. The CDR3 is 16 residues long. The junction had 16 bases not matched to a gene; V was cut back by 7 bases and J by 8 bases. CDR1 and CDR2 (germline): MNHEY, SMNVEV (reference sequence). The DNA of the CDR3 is TGTGCCAGCACTCGGGGCCTAGCGCCCGGGAGGGATGAGCAGTTCTTC. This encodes CASTRGLAPGRDEQFF.

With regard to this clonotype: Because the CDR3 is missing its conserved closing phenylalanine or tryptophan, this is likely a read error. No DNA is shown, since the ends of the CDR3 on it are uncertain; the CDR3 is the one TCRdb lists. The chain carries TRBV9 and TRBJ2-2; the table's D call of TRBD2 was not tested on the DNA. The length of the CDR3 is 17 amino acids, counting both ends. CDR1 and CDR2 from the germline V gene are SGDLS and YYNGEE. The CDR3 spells CASSVEASGANTGERFC.

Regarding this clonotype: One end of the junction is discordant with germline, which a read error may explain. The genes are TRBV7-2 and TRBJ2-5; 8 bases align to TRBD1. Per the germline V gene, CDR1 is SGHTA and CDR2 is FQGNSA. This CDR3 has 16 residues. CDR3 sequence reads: CAGSPRTGRTAETQYF. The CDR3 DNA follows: TGTGCCGGCAGCCCCCGGACAGGGCGAACTGCGGAGACCCAGTACTTC.

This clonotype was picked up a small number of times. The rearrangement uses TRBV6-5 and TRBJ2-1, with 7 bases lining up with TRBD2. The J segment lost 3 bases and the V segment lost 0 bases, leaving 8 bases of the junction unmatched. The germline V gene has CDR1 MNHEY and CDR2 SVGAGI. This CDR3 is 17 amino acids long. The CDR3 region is CASSYSRGPGGYNEQFF. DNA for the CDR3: TGTGCCAGCAGTTACTCACGGGGTCCGGGAGGCTACAATGAGCAGTTCTTC.

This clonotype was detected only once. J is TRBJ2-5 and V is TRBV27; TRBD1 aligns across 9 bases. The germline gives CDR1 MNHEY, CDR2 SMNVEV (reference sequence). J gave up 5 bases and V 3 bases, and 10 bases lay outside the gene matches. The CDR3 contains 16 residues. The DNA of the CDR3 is TGTGCCAGCAGTTTCACGCCGGGACAGGGTGATGAGACCCAGTACTTC. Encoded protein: CASSFTPGQGDETQYF.

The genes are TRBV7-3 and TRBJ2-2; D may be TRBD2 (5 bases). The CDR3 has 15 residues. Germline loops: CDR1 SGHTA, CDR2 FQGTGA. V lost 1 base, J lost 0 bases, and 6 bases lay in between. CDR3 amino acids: CASSLIATNTGELFF. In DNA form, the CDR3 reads TGTGCCAGCAGCTTAATAGCGACGAACACCGGGGAGCTGTTTTTT.

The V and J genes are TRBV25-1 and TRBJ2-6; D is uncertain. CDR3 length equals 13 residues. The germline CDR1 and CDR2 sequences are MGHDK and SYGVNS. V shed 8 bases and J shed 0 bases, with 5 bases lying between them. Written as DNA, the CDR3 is TGTGCCAGCGCCAGCTCTGGGGCCAACGTCCTGACTTTC. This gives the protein CASASSGANVLTF.

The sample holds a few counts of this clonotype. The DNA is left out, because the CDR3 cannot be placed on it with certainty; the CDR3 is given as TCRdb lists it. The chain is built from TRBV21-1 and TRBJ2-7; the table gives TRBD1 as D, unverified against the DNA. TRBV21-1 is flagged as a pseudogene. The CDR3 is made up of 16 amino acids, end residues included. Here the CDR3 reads CASSDSVGQGTWEQYF.